This T cell receptor beta chain stems from a study of identical twins. TCRdb re-called the 5' RACE reads with MiXCR, one entry per CDR3 protein. The sample consists of around 960,000 distinct CDR3 sequences, about 12% of them appearing once. CDR1 MNHNS and CDR2 SASEGT come from the germline V gene. The CDR3 runs 11 residues. The V and J ends lost 0 bases and 7 bases respectively, with 3 bases between them. The same sample was also used in a study of yellow fever vaccine responses in identical twins.

V is TRBV6-1 and J is TRBJ1-2; D unresolved. Sequencing input: PBMCs. The sequence was collected from a woman aged 18-29 years in good health. The CDR3 loop reads CASSEASGYTF. The DNA of the CDR3 is TGTGCCAGCAGTGAAGCGAGTGGCTACACCTTC.